The rows below give T cell receptor beta chains drawn from one sample of a study of blood T cell repertoires in COVID-19. TCRdb's table, derived via immunoSEQ multiplex PCR, lists solely in-frame clones and lacks some. The table includes 200,000 to 250,000 clones, around 83% detected once. Sequenced sample: PBMCs or T cells enriched from blood (not recorded which). The receptors derive from a woman aged 40 to 50 with acute COVID-19. Each CDR3 is given with its conserved first and last residue. A D gene is named only where the DNA matches it firmly. Only some rows state a clone size, as once, few, many or a class for expanded clones.

v_call	d_call	clone_size	j_call	cdr3_aa	cdr3_nt
TRBV18	NA	NA	TRBJ2-2	CASSERTGELFF	TGTGCCAGCTCAGAACGGACCGGGGAGCTGTTTTTT
TRBV29-1	TRBD1	NA	TRBJ2-2	CSGMTGSGGELFF	TGCAGCGGTATGACAGGGTCCGGCGGGGAGCTGTTTTTT
TRBV4-1	NA	NA	TRBJ2-1	CASSQEPRVPSYNEQFF	TGCGCCAGCAGCCAAGAGCCCAGGGTACCCTCCTACAATGAGCAGTTCTTC
TRBV5-6	TRBD2	NA	TRBJ2-1	CASSLRTSGRNEQFF	TGTGCCAGCAGCTTGCGGACTAGCGGGAGGAATGAGCAGTTCTTC
TRBV5-1	NA	NA	TRBJ1-1	CASSFQQNTEAFF	TGCGCCAGCAGCTTTCAACAGAACACTGAAGCTTTCTTT
TRBV9	TRBD2	NA	TRBJ2-1	CASSPTPRLAGYNEQFF	TGTGCCAGCAGCCCGACCCCTCGACTAGCGGGTTACAATGAGCAGTTCTTC
TRBV9	NA	NA	TRBJ2-7	CASSAVGEAYEQYF	TGTGCCAGCAGCGCCGTTGGAGAAGCTTACGAGCAGTACTTC
TRBV28	NA	few	TRBJ1-1	CASSLSRGGTEAFF	TGTGCCAGCAGTTTGTCGCGCGGAGGGACTGAAGCTTTCTTT
TRBV5-8	NA	NA	TRBJ1-1	CASSLIRGLEAFF	TGTGCCAGCAGCTTGATCCGGGGACTTGAAGCTTTCTTT
TRBV19	TRBD2	NA	TRBJ2-1	CASSKTSSYNEQFF	TGTGCCAGTAGTAAGACTAGCTCATACAATGAGCAGTTCTTC
TRBV6-5	NA	NA	TRBJ1-1	CASLSGLTEAFF	TGTGCCAGCCTTAGTGGGCTCACTGAAGCTTTCTTT
TRBV24-1	NA	NA	TRBJ1-4	CATSDRVNEKLFF	TGTGCCACCAGTGATCGGGTTAATGAAAAACTGTTTTTT
TRBV15	NA	NA	TRBJ2-5	CATSRDRGSSGVGETQYF	TGTGCCACCAGCAGAGATCGGGGGAGTTCGGGGGTCGGGGAGACCCAGTACTTC